The subject of this entry is one T cell receptor (beta chain). The antigen is undetermined. The sample is drawn from a study of CD8+ T cells in alopecia areata. Whole-study context: Patients received oral tofacitinib, 5 to 10 mg twice daily, for moderate-to-severe alopecia areata. Treated patients' severity was scored by percentage of affected scalp area.

The treatment is: oral pan-JAK inhibitor, 5-10 mg twice daily. Lesional scalp punch biopsies and peripheral blood were collected from alopecia areata patients. Extraction of RNA preceded its reverse transcription into cDNA, which served as the sequencing template. The repertoire was sequenced with immunoSEQ multiplex PCR; TCRdb's copy has only in-frame clones and lacks some. The sample contains some 120,000 clones, about 59% of which appear only once. The CDR3 is 18 amino acids. Deletions cut 4 bases from V and 1 base from J, with 20 bases between. CDR1 is LGHNA and CDR2 is YSLEER in the germline V gene. Study-level findings and limits: Tissue-resident alphabeta T cells belonging to normal skin likewise get sequenced within scalp specimens.

The chain couples TRBV4-3 to TRBJ1-5, with a possible D match to TRBD1 (5 bases). The TCR comes from a human donor with alopecia areata. The sample in question was CD4+ T cells sorted from blood, obtained at week 4, from a patient treated with tofacitinib. This CDR3 is CASSPQRVGQASNQPQHF. DNA of the CDR3: TGCGCCAGCAGCCCCCAAAGAGTGGGGCAGGCGAGCAATCAGCCCCAGCATTTT.